This is a list of T cell receptor beta chains from one sample in a study of T cell responses to AZD1222 COVID-19 vaccine. TCRdb keeps only in-frame clones here, not all; method: immunoSEQ multiplex PCR. This repertoire shows 100,000 to 120,000 clones, 88% found once; its top ten account for 1.6%. Sequenced material: peripheral blood, taken on day 0 of AZD1222 vaccination. The receptors here all came from an adult in good health. CDR3s include the opening cysteine and the closing phenylalanine or tryptophan.

>TRBJ1-1|TRBV6-5
CASQTGRGTEAFF
>TRBJ1-4|TRBV7-8
CASSFPNSGARAEKLFF
>TRBJ2-5|TRBV12-5
CASGGGLRYQETQYF
>TRBJ2-1|TRBV6-5
CASSGYQGTSEQFF
>TRBJ1-5|TRBV6-5
CASRGAGTSQPQHF
>TRBJ1-2|TRBV6-5
CASSRSGTGPYGYTF
>TRBJ2-3|TRBV18
CASSPRTDSTDTQYF
>TRBJ1-1|TRBV5-1
CASSFGQANTEAFF
>TRBJ1-3|TRBV18
CASSPPLGQANSGNTIYF
>TRBJ2-1|TRBV27
CASSPPGLAIVQFF
>TRBJ1-2|TRBV29-1
CSVGSGQGSYGYTF
>TRBJ2-7|TRBV6-2/TRBV6-3
CASSYSGESEEQYF
>TRBJ1-2|TRBV6-5
CASSPTQGYYGYTF
>TRBJ1-3|TRBV11-2
CASSPTPGRSGNTIYF
>TRBJ1-1|TRBV12-3/TRBV12-4
CASRGQMNTEAFF
>TRBJ2-3|TRBV5-1
CASSLTRGGRTDTQYF
>TRBJ2-1|TRBV7-9
CASSLTTGNEQFF
>TRBJ2-7|TRBV30
CAWSRDYRKYF
>TRBJ2-1|TRBV21-1
CASSKVKRTRSYNEQFF
>TRBJ2-5|TRBV25-1
CASSEYAGRETQYF
>TRBJ2-7|TRBV28
CASSLQGAHEQYF
>TRBJ1-4|TRBV6-5
CASSSVNEKLFF
>TRBJ1-2|TRBV24-1
CATSDSQDRGHLYGYTF
>TRBJ1-2|TRBV5-5
CASSPEFYGYTF
>TRBJ1-3|TRBV7-7
CASSMDRGRGNTIYF
>TRBJ1-5|TRBV7-8
CASSFTGGKGLLNQPQHF
>TRBJ1-2|TRBV10-3
CAISVSISANYGYTF
>TRBJ2-2|TRBV2
CASSGQGVLIGELFF
>TRBJ2-3|TRBV5-4
CASSLGGTDTQYF
>TRBJ2-2|TRBV7-6
CASSPKQGAGGELFF
>TRBJ2-7|TRBV18
CASSPRAGGPYEQYF
>TRBJ2-7|TRBV6-5
CASSYSQNGGYEQYF
>TRBJ2-7|TRBV27
CASSLYGRTYEQYF
>TRBJ2-1|TRBV11-3
CASSNPGHPVTEQFF
>TRBJ1-1|TRBV5-1
CASSALAPGGTEAFF
>TRBJ1-1|TRBV9
CASSVPLGEAFF
>TRBJ2-1|TRBV3-1/TRBV3-2
CASSQDATGGIEQFF
>TRBJ2-3|TRBV11-2
CASSNYGGSTDTQYF
>TRBJ2-3|TRBV5-4
CASSLEAQSQIRQYF
>TRBJ2-1|TRBV20-1
CSARGLGEQFF
>TRBJ2-7|TRBV13
CASSLAGGRYEQYF
>TRBJ2-2|TRBV5-1
CASTPLPGTMNTGELFF
>TRBJ1-2|TRBV10-1
CASSLSPGDGYTF
>TRBJ1-4|TRBV29-1
CSVGYNEKLFF
>TRBJ1-1|TRBV6-6
CASSQDRGRMNTEAFF
>TRBJ1-1|TRBV3-1/TRBV3-2
CASSHDYTEAFF
>TRBJ1-5|TRBV12-5
CASGDGVPGRPQHF
>TRBJ2-1|TRBV27
CASSSLGEGVRWVNEQFF
>TRBJ1-3|TRBV13
CASSSGQVLGNTIYF
>TRBJ1-2|TRBV10-2
CASTDGSYGYTF
>TRBJ2-6|TRBV4-2
CASSRQGESSGANVLTF
>TRBJ2-5|TRBV2
CASKLGEETQYF
>TRBJ2-1|TRBV20-1
CSARRGYEQFF
>TRBJ1-2|TRBV4-1
CASSQDQAGVYGYTF
>TRBJ2-3|TRBV9
CASSEVSTDTQYF
>TRBJ2-5|TRBV5-1
CASSLVPGRGETQYF
>TRBJ2-7|TRBV5-1
CASSLLDRATYEQYF
>TRBJ1-1|TRBV6-5
CASSSFSDREGTEAFF
>TRBJ2-1|TRBV4-1
CASSTNSGRASYNEQFF